The TCR beta chain under discussion was sequenced for a study of identical twins. The V segment lost 6 bases and the J segment 4 bases; nucleotides outside the gene matches: 15. This CDR3 region has 17 residues. Using its own MiXCR run on the 5' RACE reads, TCRdb lists one record per CDR3 protein. The sample records around 680,000 distinct CDR3 sequences, 8.6% being singletons. Ten or more counts support this clonotype. This same sample was also part of a study on yellow fever vaccine responses in identical twins.

The J gene is TRBJ2-1, the V gene TRBV12-3 or TRBV12-4; 7 bases map to TRBD2. The material sequenced was PBMCs. This clonotype was sampled from a woman between 18 and 29 years old in good health. The CDR3, as DNA: TGTGCCAGCAGCCCCTCCCTCCTTCTGGGGGGGTACAATGAGCAGTTCTTC. It codes for CASSPSLLLGGYNEQFF.